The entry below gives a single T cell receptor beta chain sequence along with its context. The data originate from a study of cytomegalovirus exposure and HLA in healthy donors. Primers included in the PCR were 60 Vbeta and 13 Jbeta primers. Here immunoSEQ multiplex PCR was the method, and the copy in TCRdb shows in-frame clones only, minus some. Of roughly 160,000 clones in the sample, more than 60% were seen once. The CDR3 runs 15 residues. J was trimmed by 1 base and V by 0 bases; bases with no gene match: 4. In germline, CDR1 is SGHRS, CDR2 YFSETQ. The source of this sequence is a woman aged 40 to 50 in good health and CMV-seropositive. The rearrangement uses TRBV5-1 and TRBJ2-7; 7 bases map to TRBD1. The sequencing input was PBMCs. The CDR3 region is CASSLGTGESYEQYF. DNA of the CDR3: TGCGCCAGCAGCTTGGGCACAGGGGAGTCCTACGAGCAGTACTTC.